Listed here is a single T cell receptor beta chain. Its target is not known. These data originate in a study of T-cell reconstitution after alpha-beta-depleted transplantation in children. Study results and caveats: One year after transplant, T-cell counts and diversity came mostly from newly produced T cells. Surviving recipient T cells and thymic progenitors underlay high day-60 TCRbeta diversity in some patients. Alpha-beta T cells present about two months after transplant were reported to originate from several hundred expanded graft clones.

The CDR3 loop spans 15 amino acids. Trimming removed 0 bases from V and 5 bases from J; junction bases left unmatched: 6. Germline V gene sequence: CDR1 MGHRA, CDR2 YSYEKL. Unique molecular identifiers featured in how the TCRbeta library was prepared. From the PCR reads, TCRdb called clonotypes with MiXCR, one entry per CDR3 protein. The sample consists of about 7,900 distinct CDR3 sequences, 30% of them appearing once. The sample was peripheral blood, taken 60 days after TCRalphabeta/CD19-depleted stem cell transplant. The chain is built from TRBV4-1 and TRBJ2-7; TRBD2 agrees at 8 bases. The sequence came from a boy under three years old who had a stem cell transplant for SCID, so the T cells may come from the graft donor. CDR3 in amino acids: CASSQEAGTRDEQYF. The CDR3 bases are TGCGCCAGCAGCCAAGAAGCCGGGACTAGGGACGAGCAGTACTTC.